These 7 T cell receptor beta chains share one sample of origin, sequenced in a study of T cells expressing NK-cell markers. TCRdb re-called the 5' RACE reads; every CDR3 protein appears as one record, without DNA. The sample yields under 500,000 distinct CDR3 sequences, of which the top ten take up about 7.1%. Sequencing input: blood T cells: a sorted CD56 or NKG2C T cell subset, CD4+ or CD8+ T cells, or bulk PBMC T cells (not recorded which). These receptors were obtained from a woman between 18 and 70 years old in good health.

This chain's CDR3 is CATKQNSYNEQFF. V and J are TRBV11-2 and TRBJ2-1. Germline lookup yields CDR1 SGHAT and CDR2 FQNNGV. The CDR3 is 13 residues long.

J is TRBJ2-7 and V is TRBV5-1; TCRdb's D call, TRBD1, is unchecked because there is no DNA. The CDR3 has 13 amino acids. The germline CDR1 and CDR2 sequences are SGHRS and YFSETQ. CDR3 protein: CASSDGTRYEQYF.

The genes are TRBV25-1 and TRBJ2-1; there is no DNA to check the TCRdb D call of TRBD2. Germline V gene lookup returns CDR1 MGHDK and CDR2 SYGVNS. The CDR3 extends over 18 amino acids. The CDR3: CASSEWRLAAHGRNEQFF.

This chain links TRBV7-2 with TRBJ2-3; the D call of TRBD1 rests on TCRdb alone, since no DNA is present to check it. Germline V gene sequence: CDR1 SGHTA, CDR2 FQGNSA. This CDR3 has 15 amino acids. CDR3: CASTSGGKGSDTQYF.

V is TRBV12-3 or TRBV12-4 and J is TRBJ1-5; there is no DNA to check the TCRdb D call of TRBD1. This CDR3 is 17 amino acids long. CDR3 loop: CASSFSRTGGSNQPQHF.

The chain joins TRBV20-1 to TRBJ1-1; TCRdb's assignment of TRBD1 cannot be checked, as there is no DNA. CDR3 length equals 14 residues. CDR1 and CDR2 from the germline V gene are DFQATT and SNEGSKA (reference sequence). The CDR3 loop is CSARSGGAETEAFF.

The chain links TRBV11-2 to TRBJ2-5; the D gene TCRdb calls, TRBD1, cannot be checked with no DNA. CDR1 is SGHAT, CDR2 FQNNGV, per germline. The CDR3 totals 12 residues. This CDR3 reads CASSTDRETQYF.